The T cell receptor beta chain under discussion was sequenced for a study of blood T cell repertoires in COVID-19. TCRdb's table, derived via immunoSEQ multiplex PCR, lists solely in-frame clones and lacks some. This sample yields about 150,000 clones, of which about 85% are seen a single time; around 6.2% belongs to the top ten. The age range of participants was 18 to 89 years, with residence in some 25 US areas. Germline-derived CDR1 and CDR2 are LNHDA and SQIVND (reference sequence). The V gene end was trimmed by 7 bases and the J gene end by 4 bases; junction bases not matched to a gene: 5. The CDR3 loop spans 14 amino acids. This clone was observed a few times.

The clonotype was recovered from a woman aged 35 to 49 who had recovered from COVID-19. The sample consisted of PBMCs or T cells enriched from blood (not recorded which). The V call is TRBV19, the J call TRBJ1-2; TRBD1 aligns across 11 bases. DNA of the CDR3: TGTGCCAGTACCCCGGGACAGGGGGGCTATGGCTACACCTTC. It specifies CASTPGQGGYGYTF. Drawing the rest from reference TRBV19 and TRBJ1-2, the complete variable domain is DGGITQSPKYLFRKEGQNVTLSCEQNLNHDAMYWYRQDPGQGLRLIYYSQIVNDFQKGDIAEGYSVSREKKESFPLTVTSAQKNPTAFYLCASTPGQGGYGYTFGSGTRLTVV.